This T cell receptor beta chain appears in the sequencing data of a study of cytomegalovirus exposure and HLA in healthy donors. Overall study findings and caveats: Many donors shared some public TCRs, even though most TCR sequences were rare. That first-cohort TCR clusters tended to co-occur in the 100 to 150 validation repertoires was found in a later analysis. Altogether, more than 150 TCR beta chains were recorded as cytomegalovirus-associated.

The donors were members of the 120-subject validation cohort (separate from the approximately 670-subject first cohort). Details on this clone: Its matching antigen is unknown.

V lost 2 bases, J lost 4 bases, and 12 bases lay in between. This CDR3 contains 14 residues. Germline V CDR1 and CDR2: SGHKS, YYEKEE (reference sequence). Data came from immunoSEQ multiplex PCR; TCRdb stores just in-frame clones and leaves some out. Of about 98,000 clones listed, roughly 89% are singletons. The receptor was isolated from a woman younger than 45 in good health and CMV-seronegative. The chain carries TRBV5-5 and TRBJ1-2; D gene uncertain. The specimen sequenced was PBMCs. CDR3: CASSLVSRTYGYTF. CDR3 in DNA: TGTGCCAGCAGCTTAGTTTCCAGAACCTATGGCTACACCTTC.